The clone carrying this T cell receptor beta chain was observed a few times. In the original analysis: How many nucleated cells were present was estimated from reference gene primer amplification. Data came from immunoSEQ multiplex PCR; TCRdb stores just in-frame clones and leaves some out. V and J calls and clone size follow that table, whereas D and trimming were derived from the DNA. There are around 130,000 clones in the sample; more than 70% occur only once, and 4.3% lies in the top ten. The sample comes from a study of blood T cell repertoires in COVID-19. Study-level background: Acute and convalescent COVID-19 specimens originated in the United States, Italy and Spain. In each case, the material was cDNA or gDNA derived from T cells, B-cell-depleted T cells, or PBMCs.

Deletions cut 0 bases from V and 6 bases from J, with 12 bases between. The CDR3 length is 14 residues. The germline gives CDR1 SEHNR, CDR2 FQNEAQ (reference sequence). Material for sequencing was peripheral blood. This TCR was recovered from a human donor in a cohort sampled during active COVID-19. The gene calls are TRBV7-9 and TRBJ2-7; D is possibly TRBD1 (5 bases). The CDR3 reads CASSLAGAVREQYF. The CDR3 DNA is TGTGCCAGCAGCTTAGCTGGGGCGGTCCGCGAGCAGTACTTC.